This T cell receptor (beta chain) appears in the sequencing data of a study of T cell changes during pregnancy in multiple sclerosis. In germline, CDR1 is LGHNA, CDR2 YNFKEQ. The CDR3 is 16 residues long. V dropped 4 bases and J dropped 5; count of bases not matched to a gene: 4. Assay: immunoSEQ multiplex PCR; the TCRdb copy retains only in-frame clones and omits some. The repertoire holds tens of thousands of clones, 85% to 95% seen once, with approximately 1.9% in the top ten. Specimen: peripheral blood, collected after pregnancy. The rearrangement links TRBV4-2 to TRBJ2-5, with TRBD2 identical over 16 bases. The sequence was collected from a female donor with multiple sclerosis, enrolled in a pregnancy study. The chain's CDR3 is CASSLRGLAGGETQYF. The CDR3 DNA is TGTGCCAGCAGCCTTCGGGGACTAGCGGGGGGGGAGACCCAGTACTTC.